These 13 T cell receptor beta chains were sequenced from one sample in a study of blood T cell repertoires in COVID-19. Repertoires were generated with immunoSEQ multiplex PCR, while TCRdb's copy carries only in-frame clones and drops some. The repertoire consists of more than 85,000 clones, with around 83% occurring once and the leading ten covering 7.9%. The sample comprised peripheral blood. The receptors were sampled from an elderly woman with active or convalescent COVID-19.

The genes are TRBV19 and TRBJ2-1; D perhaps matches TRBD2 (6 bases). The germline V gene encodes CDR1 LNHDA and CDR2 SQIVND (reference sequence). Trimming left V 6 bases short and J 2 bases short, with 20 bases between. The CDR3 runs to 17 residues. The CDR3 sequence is CASSIQRARGAYNEQFF. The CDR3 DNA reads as TGTGCCAGTAGCATCCAACGGGCGCGGGGAGCCTACAATGAGCAGTTCTTC.

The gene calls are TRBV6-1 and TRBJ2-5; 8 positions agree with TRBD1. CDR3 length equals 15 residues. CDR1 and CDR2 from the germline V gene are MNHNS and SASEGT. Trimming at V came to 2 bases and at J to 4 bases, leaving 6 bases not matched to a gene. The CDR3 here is CASSESQGGSETQYF. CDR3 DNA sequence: TGTGCCAGCAGTGAATCACAGGGGGGTTCAGAGACCCAGTACTTC.

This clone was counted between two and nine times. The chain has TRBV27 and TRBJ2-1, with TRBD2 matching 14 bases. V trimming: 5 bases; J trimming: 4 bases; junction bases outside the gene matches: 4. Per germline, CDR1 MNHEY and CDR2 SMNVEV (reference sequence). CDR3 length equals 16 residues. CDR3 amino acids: CASSRTSGRPYNEQFF. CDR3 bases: TGTGCCAGCAGTCGGACTAGCGGGAGGCCGTACAATGAGCAGTTCTTC.

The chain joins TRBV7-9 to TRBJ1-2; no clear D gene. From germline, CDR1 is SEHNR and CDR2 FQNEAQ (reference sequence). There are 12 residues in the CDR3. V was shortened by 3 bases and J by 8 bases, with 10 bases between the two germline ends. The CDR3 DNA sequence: TGTGCCAGCAGCTTCACCGGGGTGGGCTACACCTTC. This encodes CASSFTGVGYTF.

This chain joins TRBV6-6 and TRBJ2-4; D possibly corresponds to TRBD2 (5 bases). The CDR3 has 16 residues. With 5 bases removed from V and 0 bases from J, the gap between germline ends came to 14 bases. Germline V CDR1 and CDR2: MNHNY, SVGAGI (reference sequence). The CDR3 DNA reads TGTGCCAGCAGTCATACGGACTTAATAGCCAAAAACATTCAGTACTTC. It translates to CASSHTDLIAKNIQYF.

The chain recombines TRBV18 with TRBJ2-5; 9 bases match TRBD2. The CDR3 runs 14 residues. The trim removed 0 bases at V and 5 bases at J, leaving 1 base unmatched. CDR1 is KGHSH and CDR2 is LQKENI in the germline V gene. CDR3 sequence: CASSPPSGRETQYF. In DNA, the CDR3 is TGTGCCAGCTCACCACCCAGCGGGAGGGAGACCCAGTACTTC. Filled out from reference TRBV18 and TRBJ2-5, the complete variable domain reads NAGVMQNPRHLVRRRGQEARLRCSPMKGHSHVYWYRQLPEEGLKFMVYLQKENIIDESGMPKERFSAEFPKEGPSILRIQQVVRGDSAAYFCASSPPSGRETQYFGPGTRLLVL.

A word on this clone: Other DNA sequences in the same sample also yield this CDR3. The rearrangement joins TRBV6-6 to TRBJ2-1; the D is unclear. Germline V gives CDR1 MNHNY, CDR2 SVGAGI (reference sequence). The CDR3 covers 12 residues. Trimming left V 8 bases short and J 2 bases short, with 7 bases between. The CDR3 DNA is TGTGCCAGCTCGCGGCCCTACAATGAGCAGTTCTTC. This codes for CASSRPYNEQFF.

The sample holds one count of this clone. Written as DNA, the CDR3 is TGTGCCAGCAGTGAATGGGCAGGGTTGAATGAGCAGTTCTTC. Its protein is CASSEWAGLNEQFF. The chain recombines TRBV25-1 with TRBJ2-1; a possible D gene is TRBD1 (5 bases). Germline V gene sequence: CDR1 MGHDK, CDR2 SYGVNS. With 1 base removed from V and 7 bases from J, the gap between germline ends came to 11 bases. The CDR3 spans 14 residues. The full variable domain, rest sourced from reference TRBV25-1 and TRBJ2-1, is EADIYQTPRYLVIGTGKKITLECSQTMGHDKMYWYQQDPGMELHLIHYSYGVNSTEKGDLSSESTVSRIRTEHFPLTLESARPSHTSQYLCASSEWAGLNEQFFGPGTRLTVL.

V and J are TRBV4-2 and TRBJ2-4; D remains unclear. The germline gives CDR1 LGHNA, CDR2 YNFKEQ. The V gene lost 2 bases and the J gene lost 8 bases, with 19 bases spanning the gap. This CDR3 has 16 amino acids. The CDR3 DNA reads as TGTGCCAGCAGCCAAACCCCGGGTGATAAGCGCGACATTCAGTACTTC. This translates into CASSQTPGDKRDIQYF.

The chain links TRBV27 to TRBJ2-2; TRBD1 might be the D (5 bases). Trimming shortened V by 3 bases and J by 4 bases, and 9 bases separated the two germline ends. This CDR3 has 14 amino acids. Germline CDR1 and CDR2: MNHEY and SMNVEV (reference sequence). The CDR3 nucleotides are TGTGCCAGCAGTTTTCAGGGTAGCACCGGGGAGCTGTTTTTT. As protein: CASSFQGSTGELFF.

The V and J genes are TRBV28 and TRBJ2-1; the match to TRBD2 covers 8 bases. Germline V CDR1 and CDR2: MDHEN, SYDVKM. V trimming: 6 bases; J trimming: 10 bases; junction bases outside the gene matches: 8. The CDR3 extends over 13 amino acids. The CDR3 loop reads CASRGAGGREQFF. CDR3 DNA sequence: TGTGCCAGCAGGGGGGCGGGAGGACGCGAGCAGTTCTTC.

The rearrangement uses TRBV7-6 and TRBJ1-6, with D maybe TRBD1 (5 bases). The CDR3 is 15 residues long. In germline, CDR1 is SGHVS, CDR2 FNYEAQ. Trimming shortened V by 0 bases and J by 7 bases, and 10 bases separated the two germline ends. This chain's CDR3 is CASSLAGRGNSPLHF. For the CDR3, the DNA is TGTGCCAGCAGCTTAGCGGGACGGGGGAATTCACCCCTCCACTTT.

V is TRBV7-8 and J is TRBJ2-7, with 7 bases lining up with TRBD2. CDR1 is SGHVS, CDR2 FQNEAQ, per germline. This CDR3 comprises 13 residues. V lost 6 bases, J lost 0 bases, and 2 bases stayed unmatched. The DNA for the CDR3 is TGTGCCAGCAGGGAGCGGGGCTCCTACGAGCAGTACTTC. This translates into CASRERGSYEQYF.